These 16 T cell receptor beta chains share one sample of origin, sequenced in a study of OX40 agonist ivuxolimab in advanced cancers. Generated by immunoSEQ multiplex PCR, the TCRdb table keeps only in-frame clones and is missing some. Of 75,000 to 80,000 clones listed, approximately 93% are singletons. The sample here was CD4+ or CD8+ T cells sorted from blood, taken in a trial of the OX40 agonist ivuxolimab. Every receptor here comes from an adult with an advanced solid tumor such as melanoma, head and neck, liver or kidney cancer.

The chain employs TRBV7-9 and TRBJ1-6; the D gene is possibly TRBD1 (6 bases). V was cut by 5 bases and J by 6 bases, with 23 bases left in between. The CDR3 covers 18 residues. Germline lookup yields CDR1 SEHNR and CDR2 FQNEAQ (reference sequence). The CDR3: CASSPPSRFEGGNSPLHF. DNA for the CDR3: TGTGCCAGCAGCCCCCCCTCACGGTTCGAGGGGGGTAATTCACCCCTCCACTTT.

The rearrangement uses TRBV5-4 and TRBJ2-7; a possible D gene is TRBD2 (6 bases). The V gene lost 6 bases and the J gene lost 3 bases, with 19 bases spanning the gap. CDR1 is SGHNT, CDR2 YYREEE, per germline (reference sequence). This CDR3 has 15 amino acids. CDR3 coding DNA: TGTGCCAGCACCATAATCGGTAGCGGAGGCTACGAGCAGTACTTC. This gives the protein CASTIIGSGGYEQYF.

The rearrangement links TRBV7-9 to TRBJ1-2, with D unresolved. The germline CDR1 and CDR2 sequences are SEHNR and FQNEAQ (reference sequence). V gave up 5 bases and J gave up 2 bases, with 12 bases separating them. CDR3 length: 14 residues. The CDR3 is CASSPVGSNYGYTF. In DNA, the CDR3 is TGTGCCAGCAGCCCGGTCGGGTCCAACTATGGCTACACCTTC.

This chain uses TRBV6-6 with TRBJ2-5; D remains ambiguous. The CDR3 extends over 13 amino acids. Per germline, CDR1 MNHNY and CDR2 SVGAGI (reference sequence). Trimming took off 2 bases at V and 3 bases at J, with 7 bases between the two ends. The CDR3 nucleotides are TGTGCCAGCAGTTACCCATCCAAAGAGACCCAGTACTTC. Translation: CASSYPSKETQYF.

The CDR3 coding sequence is TGTGCCAGCAGCAAAGGTGCCCCAGGGACAGATACGCAGTATTTT. This encodes CASSKGAPGTDTQYF. This chain joins TRBV21-1 and TRBJ2-3; the D call in the table, TRBD1, was not verified against the DNA. TRBV21-1 is designated a pseudogene. This CDR3 contains 15 residues.

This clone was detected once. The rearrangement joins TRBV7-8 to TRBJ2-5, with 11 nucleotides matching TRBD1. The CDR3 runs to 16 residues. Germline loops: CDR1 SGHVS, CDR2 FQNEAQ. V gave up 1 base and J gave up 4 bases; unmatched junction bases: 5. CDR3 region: CASSLEGQGAGETQYF. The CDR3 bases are TGTGCCAGCAGCTTAGAAGGACAGGGGGCAGGAGAGACCCAGTACTTC.

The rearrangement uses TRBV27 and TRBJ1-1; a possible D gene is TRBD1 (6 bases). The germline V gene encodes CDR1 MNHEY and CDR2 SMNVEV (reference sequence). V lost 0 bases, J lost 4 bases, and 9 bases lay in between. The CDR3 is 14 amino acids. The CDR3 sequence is CASSLSGGATEAFF. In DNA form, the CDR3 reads TGTGCCAGCAGTTTATCGGGGGGGGCCACTGAAGCTTTCTTT.

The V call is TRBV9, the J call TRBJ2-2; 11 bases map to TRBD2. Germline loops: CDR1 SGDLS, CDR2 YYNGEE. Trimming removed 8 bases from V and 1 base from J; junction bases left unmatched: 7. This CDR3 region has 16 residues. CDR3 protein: CASGFLAGGNTGELFF. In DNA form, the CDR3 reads TGTGCCAGTGGATTCCTAGCGGGAGGGAACACCGGGGAGCTGTTTTTT.

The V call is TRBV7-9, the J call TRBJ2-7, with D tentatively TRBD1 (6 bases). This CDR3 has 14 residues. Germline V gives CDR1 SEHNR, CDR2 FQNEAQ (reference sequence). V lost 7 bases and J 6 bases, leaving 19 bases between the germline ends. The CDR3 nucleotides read TGTGCCAGCACCTCCCTGCTAGGGGGACCCGAGCAGTACTTC. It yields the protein CASTSLLGGPEQYF.

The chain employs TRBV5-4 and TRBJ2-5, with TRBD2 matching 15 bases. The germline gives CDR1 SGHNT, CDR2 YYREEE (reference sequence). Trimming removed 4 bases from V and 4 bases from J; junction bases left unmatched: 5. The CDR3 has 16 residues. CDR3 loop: CASSPTGLAGGETQYF. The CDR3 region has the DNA TGTGCCAGCAGCCCTACGGGACTAGCGGGAGGAGAGACCCAGTACTTC.

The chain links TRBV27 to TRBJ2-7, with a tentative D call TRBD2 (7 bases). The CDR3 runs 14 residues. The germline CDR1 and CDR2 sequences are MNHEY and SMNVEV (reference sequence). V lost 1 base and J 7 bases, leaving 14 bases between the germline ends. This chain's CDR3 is CASSLWGGQSEQYF. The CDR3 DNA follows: TGTGCCAGCAGTTTATGGGGGGGGCAGTCGGAGCAGTACTTC.

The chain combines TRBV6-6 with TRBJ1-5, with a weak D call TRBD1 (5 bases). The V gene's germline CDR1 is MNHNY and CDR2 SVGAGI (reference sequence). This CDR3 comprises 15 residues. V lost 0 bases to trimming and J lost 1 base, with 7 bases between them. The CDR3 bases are TGTGCCAGCAGTTACTCAGACAGCAGCAATCAGCCCCAGCATTTT. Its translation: CASSYSDSSNQPQHF.

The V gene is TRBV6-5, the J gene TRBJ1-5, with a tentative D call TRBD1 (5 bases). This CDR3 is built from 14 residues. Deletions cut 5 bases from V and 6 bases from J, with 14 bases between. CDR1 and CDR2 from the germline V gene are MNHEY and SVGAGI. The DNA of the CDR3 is TGTGCCAGCAGTCCCCCCTCAGGGATTCAGCCCCAGCATTTT. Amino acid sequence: CASSPPSGIQPQHF.

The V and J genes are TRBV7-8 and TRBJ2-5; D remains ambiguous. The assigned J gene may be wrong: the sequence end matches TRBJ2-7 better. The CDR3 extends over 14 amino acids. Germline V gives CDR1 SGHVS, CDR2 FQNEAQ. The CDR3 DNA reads TGTGCCAGCAGCTTAATCGCCACTTCCTACGAGCAGTACTTC. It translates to CASSLIATSYEQYF.

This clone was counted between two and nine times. The CDR3 here is CASSSGLGSNQPQHF. CDR3 nucleotides: TGCGCCAGCAGTTCGGGCCTAGGGAGCAATCAGCCCCAGCATTTT. V and J are TRBV10-1 and TRBJ1-5; D remains unclear. Germline V gives CDR1 WNHNN, CDR2 SYGVQD (reference sequence). The length of the CDR3 is 15 residues. V lost 5 bases to trimming and J lost 1 base, with 12 bases between them.

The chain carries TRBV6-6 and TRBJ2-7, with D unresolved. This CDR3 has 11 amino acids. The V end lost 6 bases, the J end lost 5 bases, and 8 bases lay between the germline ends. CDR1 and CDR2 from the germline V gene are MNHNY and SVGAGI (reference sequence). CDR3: CASSNAHEQYF. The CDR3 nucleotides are TGTGCCAGCAGCAACGCGCACGAGCAGTACTTC.